This T cell receptor beta chain was documented in a study of response to subunit inactivated influenza vaccine. MiXCR, applied by TCRdb to the RT-PCR reads, yields one record per CDR3 protein. This table has 150,000 to 200,000 distinct CDR3 sequences, less than 15% appearing once. V shed 3 bases and J shed 4 bases, with 9 bases lying between them. The CDR3 is 13 residues long. This clonotype has a count of ten or more. The data also belong to a second study, concerning T cells expressing NK-cell markers. That study adds: 5'RACE template switching built TCR beta cDNA with unique molecular identifiers. Most of the eight sequenced donors were classified as HCMV-seropositive, and one was classified as seronegative. These clonotypes additionally ranked first within the CD3+CD56-NKG2C+ fraction of a few donors. HCMV specificity of the expanded NKG2C+ T cell clones stayed unclear.

Material: CD8+ T cells sorted from PBMCs, obtained about 11 days after vaccination. This TCR was recovered from a man aged 50-59 years who received an inactivated influenza vaccine. The rearrangement joins TRBV12-3 or TRBV12-4 to TRBJ1-2; D unclear. Here the CDR3 DNA reads TGTGCCAGCAGTTTGGTGAATGGCTATGGCTACACCTTC. It specifies CASSLVNGYGYTF.